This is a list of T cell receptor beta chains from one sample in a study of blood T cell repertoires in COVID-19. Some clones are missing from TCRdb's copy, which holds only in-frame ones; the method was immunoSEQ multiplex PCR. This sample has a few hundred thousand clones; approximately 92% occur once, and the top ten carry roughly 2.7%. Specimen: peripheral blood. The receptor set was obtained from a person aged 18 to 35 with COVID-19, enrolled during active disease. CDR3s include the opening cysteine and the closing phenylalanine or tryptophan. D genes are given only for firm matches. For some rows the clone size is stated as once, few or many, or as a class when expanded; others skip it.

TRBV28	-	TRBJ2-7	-	CASTLGQVSYEQYF	TGTGCCAGCACTTTGGGGCAGGTATCCTACGAGCAGTACTTC
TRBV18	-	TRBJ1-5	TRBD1	CASSPDRDQPQHF	TGTGCCAGCTCACCGGACAGGGATCAGCCCCAGCATTTT
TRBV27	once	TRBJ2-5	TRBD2	CASRGGLAGETQYF	TGTGCCAGCAGGGGGGGACTAGCGGGAGAGACCCAGTACTTC
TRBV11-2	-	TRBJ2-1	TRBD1	CASSFQDRGPNEQFF	TGTGCCAGCAGCTTCCAGGACAGGGGGCCCAATGAGCAGTTCTTC
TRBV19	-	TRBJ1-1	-	CATSTGNTEAFF	TGTGCCACCTCGACGGGGAACACTGAAGCTTTCTTT
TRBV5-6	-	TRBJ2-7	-	CASSLWGKAYEQYF	TGTGCCAGCAGCTTGTGGGGCAAAGCCTACGAGCAGTACTTC
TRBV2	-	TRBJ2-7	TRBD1	CASSAIGQGGLRNSYEQYF	TGTGCCAGCAGTGCCATTGGACAGGGGGGCCTACGGAACTCCTACGAGCAGTACTTC
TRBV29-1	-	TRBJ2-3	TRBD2	CSVEGGRVADTQYF	TGCAGCGTTGAAGGCGGGAGGGTAGCAGATACGCAGTATTTT
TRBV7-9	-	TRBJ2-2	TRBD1	CASSLLGDRGTGELFF	TGTGCCAGCAGCTTACTAGGGGACAGGGGCACCGGGGAGCTGTTTTTT
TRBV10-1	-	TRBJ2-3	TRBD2	CASSPASGIMSDTQYF	TGCGCCAGCAGTCCCGCTAGCGGGATAATGTCAGATACGCAGTATTTT
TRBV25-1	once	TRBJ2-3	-	CASSGGSADTQYF	TGTGCCAGCTCAGGGGGGAGCGCAGATACGCAGTATTTT
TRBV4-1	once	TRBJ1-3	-	CASSQDRVVADRSGNTIYF	TGCGCCAGCAGCCAAGATCGGGTTGTGGCAGATCGCTCTGGAAACACCATATATTTT
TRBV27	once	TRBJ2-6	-	CATFGGLWSGGANVLTF	TGTGCCACCTTTGGCGGACTCTGGAGTGGAGGGGCCAACGTCCTGACTTTC
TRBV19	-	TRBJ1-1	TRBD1	CASKLGQGSRGAFF	TGTGCCAGTAAGTTAGGACAGGGCTCCAGAGGAGCTTTCTTT
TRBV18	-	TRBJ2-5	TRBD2	CASSPRGAARETQYF	TGTGCCAGCTCACCGCGGGGGGCAGCGAGAGAGACCCAGTACTTC
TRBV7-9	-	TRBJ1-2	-	CASSQTTAAYGYTF	TGTGCCAGCAGCCAGACGACGGCGGCCTATGGCTACACCTTC
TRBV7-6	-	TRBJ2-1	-	CASSFVEGRSYNEQFF	TGTGCCAGCAGCTTCGTAGAGGGCCGCTCCTACAATGAGCAGTTCTTC
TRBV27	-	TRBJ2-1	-	CASRLGTGVYNEQFF	TGTGCCAGCAGACTCGGGACGGGGGTCTACAATGAGCAGTTCTTC
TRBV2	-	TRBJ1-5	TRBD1	CASSERGQGWQPQHF	TGTGCCAGCAGTGAAAGGGGACAGGGGTGGCAGCCCCAGCATTTT
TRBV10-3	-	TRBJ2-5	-	CAIRGARETQGETQYF	TGTGCCATCAGGGGGGCGCGAGAGACCCAGGGGGAGACCCAGTACTTC
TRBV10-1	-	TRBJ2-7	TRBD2	CASSPTSGRIYEQYF	TGCGCCAGCAGTCCGACTAGCGGCAGGATTTACGAGCAGTACTTC
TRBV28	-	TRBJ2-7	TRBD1	CASSYPIGTGGYEQYF	TGTGCCAGCAGCTACCCTATCGGGACAGGGGGCTACGAGCAGTACTTC